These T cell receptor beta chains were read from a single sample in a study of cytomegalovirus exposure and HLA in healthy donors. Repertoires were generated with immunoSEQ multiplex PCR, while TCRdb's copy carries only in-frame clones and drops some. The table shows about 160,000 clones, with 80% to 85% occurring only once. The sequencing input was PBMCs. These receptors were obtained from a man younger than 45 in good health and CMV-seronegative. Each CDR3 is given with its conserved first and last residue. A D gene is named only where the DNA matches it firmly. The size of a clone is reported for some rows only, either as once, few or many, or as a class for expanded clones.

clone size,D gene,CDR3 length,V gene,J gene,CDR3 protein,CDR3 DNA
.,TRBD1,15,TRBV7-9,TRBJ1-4,CASSSSQGHPEKLFF,TGTGCCAGCAGCTCATCACAGGGGCACCCTGAAAAACTGTTTTTT
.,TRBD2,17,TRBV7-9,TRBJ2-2,CASSSRSSGGAVGELFF,TGTGCCAGCAGCTCTCGGTCTAGCGGGGGGGCCGTCGGGGAGCTGTTTTTT
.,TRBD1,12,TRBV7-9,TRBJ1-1,CSSSAPGQRAFF,TGTTCCAGCAGCGCGCCGGGACAGAGGGCTTTCTTT
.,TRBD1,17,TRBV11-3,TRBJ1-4,CASSSTGAFTTNEKLFF,TGTGCCAGCAGCTCAACAGGGGCCTTCACAACTAATGAAAAACTGTTTTTT
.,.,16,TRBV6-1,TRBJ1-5,CASSETTEYSNQPQHF,TGTGCCAGCAGTGAAACGACAGAGTATAGCAATCAGCCCCAGCATTTT
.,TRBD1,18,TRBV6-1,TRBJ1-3,CASSEQPLGTDSGNTIYF,TGTGCCAGCAGTGAACAACCCCTAGGGACAGACTCTGGAAACACCATATATTTT
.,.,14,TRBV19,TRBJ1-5,CASKFQGGNQPQHF,TGTGCCAGTAAGTTCCAGGGTGGCAATCAGCCCCAGCATTTT
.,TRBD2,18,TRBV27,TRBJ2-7,CASKGAKGFSAGDYEQYF,TGTGCCAGCAAAGGCGCGAAAGGATTCTCGGCGGGGGACTACGAGCAGTACTTC
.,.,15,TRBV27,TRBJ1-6,CASTGEYSYNSPLHF,TGTGCCTCAACGGGGGAGTACTCCTATAATTCACCCCTCCACTTT
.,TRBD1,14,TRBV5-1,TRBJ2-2,CASSRTGGSGELFF,TGCGCCAGCAGCCGAACAGGGGGCTCAGGGGAGCTGTTTTTT
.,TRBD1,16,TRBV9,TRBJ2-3,CASTTRQGNGTDTQYF,TGTGCCAGCACCACCCGACAGGGGAATGGCACAGATACGCAGTATTTT
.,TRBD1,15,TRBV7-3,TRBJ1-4,CASSPGQGENEKLFF,TGTGCCAGCAGCCCGGGACAGGGTGAGAATGAAAAACTGTTTTTT
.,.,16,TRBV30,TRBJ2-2,CAWSEGSGPNTGELFF,TGTGCCTGGAGTGAGGGAAGCGGCCCGAACACCGGGGAGCTGTTTTTT
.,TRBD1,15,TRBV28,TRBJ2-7,CASSSADRANDEQYF,TGTGCCAGCAGTTCCGCGGACAGGGCTAATGACGAGCAGTACTTC
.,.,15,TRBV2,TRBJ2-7,CASREFPDRPYEQYF,TGTGCCAGCAGAGAGTTTCCCGACAGGCCCTACGAGCAGTACTTC
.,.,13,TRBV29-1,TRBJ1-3,CSVEVQGGNTIYF,TGCAGCGTTGAAGTACAGGGAGGAAACACCATATATTTT
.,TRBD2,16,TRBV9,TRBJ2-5,CASSVGASGGQETQYF,TGTGCCAGCAGCGTAGGCGCTAGCGGGGGACAAGAGACCCAGTACTTC
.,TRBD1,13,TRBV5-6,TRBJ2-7,CASNRGFFHEQYF,TGTGCCAGCAACAGGGGTTTTTTCCACGAGCAGTACTTC
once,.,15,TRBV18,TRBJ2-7,CASSPSSRGAYEQYF,TGTGCCAGCTCACCTTCGTCCCGGGGTGCCTACGAGCAGTACTTC
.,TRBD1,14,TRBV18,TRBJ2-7,CASSPGTGRDEQYF,TGTGCCAGCTCACCAGGGACAGGGAGGGACGAGCAGTACTTC
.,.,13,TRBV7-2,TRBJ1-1,CASSSGWVTEAFF,TGTGCCAGCAGCTCAGGGTGGGTCACTGAAGCTTTCTTT
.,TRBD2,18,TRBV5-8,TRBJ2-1,CASSFFRGTSGLYNEQFF,TGTGCCAGCAGCTTTTTCCGGGGGACTAGCGGCCTCTACAATGAGCAGTTCTTC